This TCR beta chain was captured in a study of T cell repertoires in cytomegalovirus infection. Study context: Shared public TCR beta signatures pointed to both CMV infection and a matching HLA type. Study conclusions and caveats: Pooled public TCR beta family frequency picked out CMV carriers with the relevant HLA. CMV-specific TCR beta clonotypes restricted by HLA-C were the ones dominating the ex vivo response.

V dropped 8 bases and J dropped 7; count of bases not matched to a gene: 4. The CDR3 spans 11 residues. As concerns this clonotype: Antigen specificity is unknown.

TCRdb used MiXCR to reprocess the reads, holding one entry per CDR3 protein. The table has approximately 700,000 distinct CDR3 sequences, about 40% seen once. The sample consisted of PBMCs. This rearrangement joins TRBV12-3 or TRBV12-4 to TRBJ1-1; 7 nucleotides match TRBD1. This receptor was identified in a human donor in good health (CMV status not recorded). Some clones in this sample may be carry-over from other donors' samples. CDR3 bases: TGTGCCAGCCAGGGGACAGTTGAAGCTTTCTTT. Translated, it gives CASQGTVEAFF.